The 9 T cell receptor beta chains reported below all come from one sample, sequenced in a study of chronic HIV infection and antiretroviral therapy. TCRdb re-called the 5' RACE reads with MiXCR, one entry per CDR3 protein. This sample carries about 38,000 distinct CDR3 sequences, about 8.9% of them seen once, and the ten largest clones take 2.5% to 3.5%. The sequenced sample was peripheral blood. The receptors were sampled from an adult who had HIV and had not received antiretroviral therapy, or was an uninfected healthy control (not recorded which).

This clonotype was counted ten times or more. The V gene is TRBV20-1, the J gene TRBJ2-2; 9 bases line up with TRBD2. The length of the CDR3 is 14 residues. V shed 7 bases and J 3 bases; nucleotides not matched to a gene: 6. The germline V gene has CDR1 DFQATT and CDR2 SNEGSKA (reference sequence). The CDR3 nucleotides are TGCAGTGTCCAGGGACTAGCAGACACCGGGGAGCTGTTTTTT. This sequence encodes CSVQGLADTGELFF.

There are many counts of this clonotype. This rearrangement joins TRBV4-3 to TRBJ2-2; TRBD2 might be the D (6 bases). The CDR3 covers 13 residues. Trimming pared 3 bases from V and 6 bases from J, leaving 8 bases between. The germline CDR1 and CDR2 sequences are LGHNA and YSLEER. The CDR3 region is CASSHGGAGELFF. CDR3 DNA sequence: TGCGCCAGCAGCCACGGAGGGGCCGGGGAGCTGTTTTTT.

V and J are TRBV20-1 and TRBJ2-2; 13 nucleotides agree with TRBD2. CDR1 DFQATT and CDR2 SNEGSKA come from the germline V gene (reference sequence). The CDR3 spans 16 residues. Unmatched junction bases numbered 1, after V lost 0 bases and J lost 3 bases. CDR3 in DNA: TGCAGTGCTAGAGAACTAGCGGGAGGGCACACCGGGGAGCTGTTTTTT. It encodes CSARELAGGHTGELFF.

This clonotype was seen at least ten times. The gene calls are TRBV24-1 and TRBJ1-5; possible D gene TRBD1, 5 bases. The CDR3 length is 14 residues. Looked up from germline, CDR1 is KGHDR and CDR2 is SFDVKD. Trimming cost V 3 bases and J 3 bases, with 8 bases left between them. The CDR3 bases are TGTGCCACCAGTGATGGACACCCCAATCAGCCCCAGCATTTT. It specifies CATSDGHPNQPQHF.

This clonotype was detected many times. The CDR3: CSVEQANTGELFF. The CDR3 coding sequence is TGCAGCGTTGAACAGGCCAACACCGGGGAGCTGTTTTTT. V is TRBV29-1 and J is TRBJ2-2; D gene unclear. This CDR3 spans 13 amino acids. The germline gives CDR1 SQVTM, CDR2 ANQGSEA. Trimming took off 2 bases at V and 2 bases at J, with 6 bases between the two ends.

As DNA, the CDR3 is TGTGCCAGCAGGGTCGGTAGCGGGAGAACAGATACGCAGTATTTT. Protein: CASRVGSGRTDTQYF. The chain has TRBV2 and TRBJ2-3; the match to TRBD2 covers 9 bases. The trim removed 6 bases at V and 3 bases at J, leaving 7 bases unmatched. CDR3 length equals 15 residues. CDR1 is SNHLY, CDR2 FYNNEI, per germline. Full variable domain (remainder filled in from reference TRBV2 and TRBJ2-3): EPEVTQTPSHQVTQMGQEVILRCVPISNHLYFYWYRQILGQKVEFLVSFYNNEISEKSEIFDDQFSVERPDGSNFTLKIRSTKLEDSAMYFCASRVGSGRTDTQYFGPGTRLTVL.

With respect to this clonotype: This clone may be a read error of a much larger clone one base away. The V call is TRBV28, the J call TRBJ2-7; 12 bases are a match to TRBD2. Germline V gene data show CDR1 as MDHEN and CDR2 as SYDVKM. The CDR3 is made up of 15 amino acids. CDR3 DNA sequence: TGTGTCAGCAGGGGGACTAGCGGGTCCCCCTACGAGCAGTACTTC. This sequence encodes CVSRGTSGSPYEQYF. Combining the CDR3 with reference TRBV28 and TRBJ2-7 gives the whole variable domain DVKVTQSSRYLVKRTGEKVFLECVQDMDHENMFWYRQDPGLGLRLIYFSYDVKMKEKGDIPEGYSVSREKKERFSLILESASTNQTSMYLCVSRGTSGSPYEQYFGPGTRLTVT.

This clonotype is judged medium-sized. The chain uses TRBV2 and TRBJ2-6, with 7 positions matching TRBD1. CDR1 and CDR2 (germline): SNHLY, FYNNEI. V was pared by 8 bases and J by 0 bases, with 10 bases of the junction left unmatched. CDR3 length: 17 residues. This CDR3 is CASGQTGTSSGANVLTF. CDR3 in DNA: TGTGCCAGCGGACAGACAGGGACCTCCTCTGGGGCCAACGTCCTGACTTTC.

The sample holds a few counts of this clonotype. J is TRBJ1-2 and V is TRBV29-1; D ambiguous. From germline, CDR1 is SQVTM and CDR2 ANQGSEA. Trimming removed 4 bases from V and 1 base from J, with 10 bases in between. The CDR3 has 13 amino acids. CDR3 sequence reads: CSVVQTNNYGYTF. The CDR3 DNA is TGCAGCGTTGTCCAGACCAATAACTATGGCTACACCTTC.